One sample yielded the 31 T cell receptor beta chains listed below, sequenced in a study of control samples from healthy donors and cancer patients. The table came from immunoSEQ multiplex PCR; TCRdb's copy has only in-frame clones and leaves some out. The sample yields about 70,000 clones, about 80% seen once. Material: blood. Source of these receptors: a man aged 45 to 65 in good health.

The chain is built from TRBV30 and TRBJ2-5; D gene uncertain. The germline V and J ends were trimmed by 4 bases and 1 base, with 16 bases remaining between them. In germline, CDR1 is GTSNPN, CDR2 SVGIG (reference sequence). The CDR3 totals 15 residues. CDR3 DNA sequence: TGTGCCTGGAAGTGGACGTCTTTCGTCCAAGAGACCCAGTACTTC. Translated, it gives CAWKWTSFVQETQYF. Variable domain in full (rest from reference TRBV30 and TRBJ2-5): SQTIHQWPATLVQPVGSPLSLECTVEGTSNPNLYWYRQAAGRGLQLLFYSVGIGQISSEVPQNLSASRPQDRQFILSSKKLLLSDSGFYLCAWKWTSFVQETQYFGPGTRLLVL.

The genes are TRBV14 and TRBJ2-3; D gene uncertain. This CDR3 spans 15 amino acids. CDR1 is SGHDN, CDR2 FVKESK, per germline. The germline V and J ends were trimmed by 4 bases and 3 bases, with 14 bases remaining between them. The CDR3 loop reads CASSRPAGATDTQYF. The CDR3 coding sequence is TGTGCCAGCAGCCGCCCCGCCGGAGCGACAGATACGCAGTATTTT. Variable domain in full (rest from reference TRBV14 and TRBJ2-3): EAGVTQFPSHSVIEKGQTVTLRCDPISGHDNLYWYRRVMGKEIKFLLHFVKESKQDESGMPNNRFLAERTGGTYSTLKVQPAELEDSGVYFCASSRPAGATDTQYFGPGTRLTVL.

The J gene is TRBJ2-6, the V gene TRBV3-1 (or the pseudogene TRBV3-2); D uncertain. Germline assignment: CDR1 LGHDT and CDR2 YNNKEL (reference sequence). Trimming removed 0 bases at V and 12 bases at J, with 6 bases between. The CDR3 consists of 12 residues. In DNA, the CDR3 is TGTGCCAGCAGCCAAGACTCGACCGTCCTGACTTTC. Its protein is CASSQDSTVLTF.

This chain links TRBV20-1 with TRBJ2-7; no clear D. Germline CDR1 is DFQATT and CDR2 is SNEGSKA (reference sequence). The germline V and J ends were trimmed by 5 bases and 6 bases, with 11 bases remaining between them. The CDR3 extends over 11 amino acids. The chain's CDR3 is CSAGTSFEQYF. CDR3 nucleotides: TGCAGTGCTGGCACTTCATTCGAGCAGTACTTC.

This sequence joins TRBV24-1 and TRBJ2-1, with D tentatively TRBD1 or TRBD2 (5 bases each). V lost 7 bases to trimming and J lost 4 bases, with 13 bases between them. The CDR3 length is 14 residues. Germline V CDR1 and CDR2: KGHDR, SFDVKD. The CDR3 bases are TGTGCCACCAGCCGGGACCTTGGGTACAATGAGCAGTTCTTC. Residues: CATSRDLGYNEQFF.

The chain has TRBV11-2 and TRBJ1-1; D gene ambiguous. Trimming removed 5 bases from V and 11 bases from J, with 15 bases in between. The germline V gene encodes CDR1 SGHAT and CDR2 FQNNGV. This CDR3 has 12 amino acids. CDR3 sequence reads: CASSRGNAGAFF. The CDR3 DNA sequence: TGTGCCAGCAGCCGGGGTAACGCGGGGGCTTTCTTT.

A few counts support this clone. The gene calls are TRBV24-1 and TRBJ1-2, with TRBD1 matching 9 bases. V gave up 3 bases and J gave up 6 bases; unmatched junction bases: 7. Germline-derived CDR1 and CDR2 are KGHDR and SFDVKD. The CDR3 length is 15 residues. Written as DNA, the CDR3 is TGTGCCACCAGTGATCGAACAGGGGGCATTGATGGCTACACCTTC. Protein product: CATSDRTGGIDGYTF.

The CDR3 is CASSQRPRGADTQYF. The CDR3 DNA sequence: TGTGCCAGCAGTCAAAGGCCCAGGGGGGCAGATACGCAGTATTTT. The V gene is TRBV2, the J gene TRBJ2-3; TRBD1 might be the D (7 bases). The CDR3 is 15 amino acids. V was clipped by 5 bases and J by 4 bases, with 16 bases between them. Germline loops: CDR1 SNHLY, CDR2 FYNNEI.

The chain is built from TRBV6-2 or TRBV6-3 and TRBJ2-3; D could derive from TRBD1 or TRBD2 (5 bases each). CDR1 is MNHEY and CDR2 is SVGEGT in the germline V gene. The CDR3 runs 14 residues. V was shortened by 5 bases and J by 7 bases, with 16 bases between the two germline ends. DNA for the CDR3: TGTGCCAGCAGTCCGGGGCGACTCACCTATACGCAGTATTTT. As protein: CASSPGRLTYTQYF.

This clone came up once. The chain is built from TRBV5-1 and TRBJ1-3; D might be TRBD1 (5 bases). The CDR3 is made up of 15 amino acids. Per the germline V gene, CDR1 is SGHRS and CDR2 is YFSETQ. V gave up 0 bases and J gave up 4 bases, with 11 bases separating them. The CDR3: CASSLERGKGNTIYF. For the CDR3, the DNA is TGCGCCAGCAGCTTGGAGAGGGGAAAAGGAAACACCATATATTTT.

CDR3 in amino acids: CASSQDSGEDAEAFF. Written as DNA, the CDR3 is TGTGCCAGCAGCCAAGATAGTGGGGAAGACGCTGAAGCTTTCTTT. The chain employs TRBV3-1 (or the pseudogene TRBV3-2) and TRBJ1-1, with D hard to call. The CDR3 contains 15 residues. V was clipped by 0 bases and J by 6 bases, with 14 bases between them. The germline CDR1 and CDR2 sequences are LGHDT and YNNKEL (reference sequence).

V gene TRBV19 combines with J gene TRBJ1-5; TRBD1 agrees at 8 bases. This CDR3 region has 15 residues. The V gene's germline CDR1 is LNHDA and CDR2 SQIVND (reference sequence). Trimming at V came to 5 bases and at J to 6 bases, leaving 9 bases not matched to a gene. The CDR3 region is CASSPGQGSAQPQHF. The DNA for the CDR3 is TGTGCCAGTAGTCCCGGACAGGGCTCGGCTCAGCCCCAGCATTTT.

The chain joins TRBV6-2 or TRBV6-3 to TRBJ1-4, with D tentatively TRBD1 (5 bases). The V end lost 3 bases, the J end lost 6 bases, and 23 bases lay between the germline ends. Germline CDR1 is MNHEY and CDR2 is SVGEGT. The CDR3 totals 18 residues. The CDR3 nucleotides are TGTGCCAGCAGTTATGTGATCGGTTATGACAGTGCTGATGAAAAACTGTTTTTT. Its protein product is CASSYVIGYDSADEKLFF.

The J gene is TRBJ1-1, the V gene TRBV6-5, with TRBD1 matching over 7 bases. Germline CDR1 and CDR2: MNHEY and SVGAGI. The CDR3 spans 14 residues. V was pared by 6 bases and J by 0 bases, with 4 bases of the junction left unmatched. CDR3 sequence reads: CASRLDRVNTEAFF. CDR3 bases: TGTGCCAGCAGACTTGACAGGGTGAACACTGAAGCTTTCTTT.

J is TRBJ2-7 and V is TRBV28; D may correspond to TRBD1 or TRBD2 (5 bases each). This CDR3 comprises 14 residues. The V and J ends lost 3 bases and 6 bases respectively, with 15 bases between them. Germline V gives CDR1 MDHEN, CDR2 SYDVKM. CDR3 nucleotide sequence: TGTGCCAGCAGTTTCTCTCAGGGCGGGTTCGAGCAGTACTTC. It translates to CASSFSQGGFEQYF.

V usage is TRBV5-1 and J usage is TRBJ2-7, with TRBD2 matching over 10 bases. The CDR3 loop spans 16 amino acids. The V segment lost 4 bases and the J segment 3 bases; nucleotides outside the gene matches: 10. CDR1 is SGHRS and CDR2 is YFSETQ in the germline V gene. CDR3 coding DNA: TGCGCCAGCAGCCTCACATCTAGCGGGGGACTCTACGAGCAGTACTTC. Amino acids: CASSLTSSGGLYEQYF. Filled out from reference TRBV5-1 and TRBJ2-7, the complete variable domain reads KAGVTQTPRYLIKTRGQQVTLSCSPISGHRSVSWYQQTPGQGLQFLFEYFSETQRNKGNFPGRFSGRQFSNSRSEMNVSTLELGDSALYLCASSLTSSGGLYEQYFGPGTRLTVT.

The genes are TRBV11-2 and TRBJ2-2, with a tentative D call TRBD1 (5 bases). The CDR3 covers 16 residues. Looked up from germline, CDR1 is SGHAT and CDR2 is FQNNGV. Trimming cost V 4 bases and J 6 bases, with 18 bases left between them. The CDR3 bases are TGTGCCAGCAGCTCCATAAGAGGCCAGGGCCCCGGGGAGCTGTTTTTT. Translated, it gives CASSSIRGQGPGELFF.

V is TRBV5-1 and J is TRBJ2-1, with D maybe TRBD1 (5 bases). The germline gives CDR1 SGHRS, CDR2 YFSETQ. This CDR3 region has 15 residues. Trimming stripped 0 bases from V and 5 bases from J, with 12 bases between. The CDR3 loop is CASSLVSGFNNEQFF. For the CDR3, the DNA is TGCGCCAGCAGCTTGGTTTCAGGGTTCAACAATGAGCAGTTCTTC.

This CDR3 is CASSGDSSYEQYF. In DNA form, the CDR3 reads TGCGCCAGCAGTGGGGACAGTTCCTACGAGCAGTACTTC. This chain connects TRBV10-1 to TRBJ2-7; TRBD1 matches 7 bases. The CDR3 sequence is 13 residues long. Germline values: CDR1 WNHNN, CDR2 SYGVQD (reference sequence). J lost 1 base, V lost 4 bases, and 1 base had no gene match.

CDR3 sequence (DNA): TGTGCCAGCAGCGCGCAGGGTCGGGAGACCCAGTACTTC. Translating it yields CASSAQGRETQYF. The chain combines TRBV7-2 with TRBJ2-5; tentatively, D is TRBD1 (5 bases). Germline values: CDR1 SGHTA, CDR2 FQGNSA. This CDR3 is 13 amino acids long. V shed 5 bases and J shed 5 bases, with 12 bases lying between them.

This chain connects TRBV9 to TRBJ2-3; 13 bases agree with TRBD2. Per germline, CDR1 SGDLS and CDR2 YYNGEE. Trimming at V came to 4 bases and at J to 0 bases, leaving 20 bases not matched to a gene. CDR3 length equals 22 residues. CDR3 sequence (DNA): TGTGCCAGCAGCCCCGGAATCGGACTAGCGGGGGCCACCCACATTAGCACAGATACGCAGTATTTT. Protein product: CASSPGIGLAGATHISTDTQYF. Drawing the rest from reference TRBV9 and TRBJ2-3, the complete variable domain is DSGVTQTPKHLITATGQRVTLRCSPRSGDLSVYWYQQSLDQGLQFLIQYYNGEERAKGNILERFSAQQFPDLHSELNLSSLELGDSALYFCASSPGIGLAGATHISTDTQYFGPGTRLTVL.

The CDR3 region is CASSTADRGPDEQYF. As DNA, the CDR3 is TGTGCCAGTAGTACTGCGGACAGGGGGCCTGACGAGCAGTACTTC. The rearrangement uses TRBV19 and TRBJ2-7; 11 nucleotides agree with TRBD1. The V gene end was trimmed by 4 bases and the J gene end by 5 bases; junction bases not matched to a gene: 7. CDR1 is LNHDA and CDR2 is SQIVND in the germline V gene (reference sequence). The CDR3 covers 15 residues.

As DNA, the CDR3 is TGTGCCACCAGTGATACGGGGAGGGGTAAACTGTTTTTT. The encoded protein is CATSDTGRGKLFF. The chain employs TRBV24-1 and TRBJ1-4; possibly TRBD1 for D (5 bases). In germline, CDR1 is KGHDR, CDR2 SFDVKD. The CDR3 sequence is 13 residues long. Trimming cost V 3 bases and J 11 bases, with 12 bases left between them.

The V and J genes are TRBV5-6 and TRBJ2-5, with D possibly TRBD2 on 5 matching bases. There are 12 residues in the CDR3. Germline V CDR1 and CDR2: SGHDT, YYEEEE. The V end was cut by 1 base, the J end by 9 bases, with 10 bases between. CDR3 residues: CASSLFGSSQYF. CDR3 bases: TGTGCCAGCAGCTTGTTTGGGAGCTCCCAGTACTTC.

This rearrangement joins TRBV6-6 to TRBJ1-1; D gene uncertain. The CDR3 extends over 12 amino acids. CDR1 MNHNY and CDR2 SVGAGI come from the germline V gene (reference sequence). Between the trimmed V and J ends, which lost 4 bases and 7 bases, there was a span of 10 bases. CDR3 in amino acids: CASSFRTVEAFF. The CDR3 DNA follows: TGTGCCAGCAGTTTTCGGACGGTTGAAGCTTTCTTT.

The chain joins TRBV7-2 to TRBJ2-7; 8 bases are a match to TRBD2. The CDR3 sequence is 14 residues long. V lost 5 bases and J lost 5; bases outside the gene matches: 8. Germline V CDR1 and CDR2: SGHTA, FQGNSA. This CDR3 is CASSPRAGGDEQYF. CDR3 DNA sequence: TGTGCCAGCAGCCCAAGGGCGGGGGGCGACGAGCAGTACTTC.

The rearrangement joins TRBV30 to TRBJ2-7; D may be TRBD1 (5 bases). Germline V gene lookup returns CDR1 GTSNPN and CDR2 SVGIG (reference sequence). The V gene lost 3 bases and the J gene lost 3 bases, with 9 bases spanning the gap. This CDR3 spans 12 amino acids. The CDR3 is CAWRGVSYEQYF. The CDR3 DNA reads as TGTGCCTGGAGAGGGGTCAGCTACGAGCAGTACTTC.

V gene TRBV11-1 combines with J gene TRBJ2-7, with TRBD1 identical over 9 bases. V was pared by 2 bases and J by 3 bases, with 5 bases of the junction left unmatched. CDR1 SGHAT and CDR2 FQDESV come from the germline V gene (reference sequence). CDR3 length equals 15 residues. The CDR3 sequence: CASSLSGQGLYEQYF. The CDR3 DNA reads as TGTGCCAGCAGCTTATCGGGACAGGGTCTCTACGAGCAGTACTTC. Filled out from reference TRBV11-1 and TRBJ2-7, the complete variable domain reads EAEVAQSPRYKITEKSQAVAFWCDPISGHATLYWYRQILGQGPELLVQFQDESVVDDSQLPKDRFSAERLKGVDSTLKIQPAELGDSAMYLCASSLSGQGLYEQYFGPGTRLTVT.

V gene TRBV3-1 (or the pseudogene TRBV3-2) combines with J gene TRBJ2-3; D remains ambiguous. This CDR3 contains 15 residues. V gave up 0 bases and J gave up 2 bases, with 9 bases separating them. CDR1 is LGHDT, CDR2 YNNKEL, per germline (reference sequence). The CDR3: CASSQDARPTDTQYF. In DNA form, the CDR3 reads TGTGCCAGCAGCCAAGATGCTAGACCCACAGATACGCAGTATTTT.

The CDR3 here is CASSFGDPGRETQYF. The CDR3 DNA sequence: TGTGCCAGCAGCTTCGGGGACCCGGGGCGTGAGACCCAGTACTTC. This chain joins TRBV5-4 and TRBJ2-5; D tentatively fits TRBD1 or TRBD2 (5 bases each). The CDR3 spans 15 residues. The V gene's germline CDR1 is SGHNT and CDR2 YYREEE (reference sequence). Deletions cut 2 bases from V and 5 bases from J, with 16 bases between.

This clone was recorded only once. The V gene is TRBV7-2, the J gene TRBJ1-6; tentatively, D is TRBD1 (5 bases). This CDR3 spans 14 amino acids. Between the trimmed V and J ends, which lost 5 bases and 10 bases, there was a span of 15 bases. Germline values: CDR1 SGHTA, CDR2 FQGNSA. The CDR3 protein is CASSHGALGSPLHF. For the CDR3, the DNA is TGTGCCAGCAGCCACGGGGCCCTCGGGTCACCCCTCCACTTT.